Below, one T cell receptor (beta chain) is given with its context. This entry belongs to a study of CD8+CD57+ T cells in acquired aplastic anemia. Genomic DNA constituted the template upon which TCR beta VDJ and CDR3 profiling was performed. TCRdb itself ran the reads through MiXCR, one entry per CDR3 protein. The sample records roughly 170,000 distinct CDR3 sequences, under 75% being singletons. This CDR3 comprises 14 residues. Germline V gene sequence: CDR1 SGHTA, CDR2 FQGTGA. Trimming stripped 10 bases from V and 10 bases from J, with 20 bases between. The specimen sequenced was sorted CD4+, CD8+, or CD8+CD57+ T cells (not recorded which) from PBMCs. The clonotype was recovered from a human donor in good health. The chain is built from TRBV7-3 and TRBJ1-6; TRBD1 is a possible D gene (5 bases). CDR3 nucleotides: TGTGCCACCGGGGGGGTAATCAGCGGATCACCCCTCCACTTT. Protein product: CATGGVISGSPLHF.